The next 19 T cell receptor beta chains were all read from a single sample in a study of T cells after somatic rescue of genetic block. Libraries were prepared by immunoSEQ multiplex PCR; TCRdb keeps only in-frame clonotypes and omits some of them. The sample records 45,000 to 70,000 clones, around 96% being singletons. Sequencing was performed on peripheral blood mononuclear cells (PBMCs). These receptors came from a child younger than two.

V is TRBV5-6 and J is TRBJ1-1, with D possibly being TRBD1 (6 bases). CDR1 and CDR2 (germline): SGHDT, YYEEEE. The V and J ends lost 4 bases and 1 base respectively, with 17 bases between them. The CDR3 totals 16 residues. Here the CDR3 DNA reads TGTGCCAGCAGCGTACCACAGGGTGCGGGGAACACTGAAGCTTTCTTT. As protein: CASSVPQGAGNTEAFF.

This rearrangement joins TRBV11-2 to TRBJ1-2; 8 nucleotides line up with TRBD1. There are 16 residues in the CDR3. CDR1 is SGHAT, CDR2 FQNNGV, per germline. V shed 5 bases and J 1 base; nucleotides not matched to a gene: 9. CDR3 nucleotides: TGTGCCAGCAGCCTGGACAGGGAGAGGGGTAACTATGGCTACACCTTC. It codes for CASSLDRERGNYGYTF.

The V and J genes are TRBV11-2 and TRBJ2-7, with D uncertain. CDR1 SGHAT and CDR2 FQNNGV come from the germline V gene. The V end was cut by 1 base, the J end by 2 bases, with 6 bases between. This CDR3 is 13 amino acids long. CDR3 bases: TGTGCCAGCAGCTTAGCGGCTGCCTACGAGCAGTACTTC. As protein: CASSLAAAYEQYF.

In regard to this clone: Germline is not matched at one junction end, which may reflect a read error. The chain joins TRBV7-7 to TRBJ2-3, with 13 bases lining up with TRBD2. CDR3 length: 15 amino acids. Germline V gives CDR1 SSHAT, CDR2 FNYEAQ (reference sequence). The CDR3 region is CASSLGLAGADTQYF. For the CDR3, the DNA is TGTGCTAGCAGCTTAGGACTAGCGGGAGCAGATACGCAGTATTTT.

The J gene is TRBJ2-3, the V gene TRBV5-1; 9 nucleotides agree with TRBD2. The V gene end was trimmed by 5 bases and the J gene end by 5 bases; junction bases not matched to a gene: 9. The CDR3 has 15 amino acids. CDR1 and CDR2 (germline): SGHRS, YFSETQ. The CDR3 nucleotides read TGCGCCAGCAGTCTCGACGGGACTAGCCTAGATACGCAGTATTTT. Protein product: CASSLDGTSLDTQYF.

The CDR3 region has the DNA TGTGCCAGCAGCTTGCCTAGCGGGAGCTCTGGGGCCAACGTCCTGACTTTC. This encodes CASSLPSGSSGANVLTF. J is TRBJ2-6 and V is TRBV5-8; TRBD2 agrees at 10 bases. J was trimmed by 0 bases and V by 1 base; bases with no gene match: 1. Germline V gene lookup returns CDR1 SGHTS and CDR2 YDEGEE. CDR3 length equals 17 residues.

The chain links TRBV6-1 to TRBJ1-1; D gene ambiguous. Per germline, CDR1 MNHNS and CDR2 SASEGT. Trimming took 3 bases from V and 4 from J, leaving 9 bases between them. There are 13 residues in the CDR3. The CDR3 sequence is CASSDQVGTEAFF. The CDR3 DNA sequence: TGTGCCAGCAGTGACCAGGTCGGCACTGAAGCTTTCTTT.

The rearrangement joins TRBV27 to TRBJ1-6; 7 bases align to TRBD1. Germline V gene data show CDR1 as MNHEY and CDR2 as SMNVEV (reference sequence). The CDR3 consists of 15 residues. V lost 5 bases, J lost 7 bases, and 8 bases stayed unmatched. CDR3 sequence: CASSIATGWNSPLHF. DNA for the CDR3: TGTGCCAGCAGTATCGCGACAGGGTGGAATTCACCCCTCCACTTT.

The V gene is TRBV9, the J gene TRBJ2-7; 8 positions match TRBD2. The CDR3 is 15 residues long. The J segment lost 2 bases and the V segment lost 0 bases, leaving 4 bases of the junction unmatched. Germline lookup yields CDR1 SGDLS and CDR2 YYNGEE. CDR3 nucleotides: TGTGCCAGCAGCGTAGGGAGCGGGAGACCCTACGAGCAGTACTTC. Amino acid sequence: CASSVGSGRPYEQYF. The complete variable domain, with remaining parts taken from reference TRBV9 and TRBJ2-7, reads DSGVTQTPKHLITATGQRVTLRCSPRSGDLSVYWYQQSLDQGLQFLIQYYNGEERAKGNILERFSAQQFPDLHSELNLSSLELGDSALYFCASSVGSGRPYEQYFGPGTRLTVT.

The V call is TRBV25-1, the J call TRBJ2-3; D is unresolved. This CDR3 contains 12 residues. The V end was cut by 7 bases, the J end by 2 bases, with 7 bases between. CDR1 is MGHDK and CDR2 is SYGVNS in the germline V gene. The CDR3 here is CASKGNTDTQYF. The CDR3 nucleotides read TGTGCCAGCAAGGGAAACACAGATACGCAGTATTTT. The whole variable domain, filled in from reference TRBV25-1 and TRBJ2-3, reads EADIYQTPRYLVIGTGKKITLECSQTMGHDKMYWYQQDPGMELHLIHYSYGVNSTEKGDLSSESTVSRIRTEHFPLTLESARPSHTSQYLCASKGNTDTQYFGPGTRLTVL.

This clone showed up just once. This sequence joins TRBV9 and TRBJ2-1; D uncertain. CDR1 and CDR2 from the germline V gene are SGDLS and YYNGEE. The CDR3 runs to 16 residues. Deletions cut 3 bases from V and 0 bases from J, with 13 bases between. CDR3 residues: CASSADGFTSYNEQFF. The CDR3 DNA is TGTGCCAGCAGCGCAGACGGGTTTACCTCCTACAATGAGCAGTTCTTC.

As to this clone: A junction boundary mismatches the germline segment, possibly from a read error. The rearrangement joins TRBV2 to TRBJ2-7; 7 nucleotides align to TRBD1. Per germline, CDR1 SNHLY and CDR2 FYNNEI. This CDR3 contains 13 residues. CDR3 loop: CASREDRVSEQYF. In nucleotides, the CDR3 is TGTGCCAGCAGGGAAGACAGGGTAAGCGAGCAGTACTTC.

V and J are TRBV5-4 and TRBJ2-1, with TRBD2 matching 11 bases. This CDR3 spans 19 amino acids. With V trimmed by 4 bases and J by 5 bases, 17 bases remained unmatched. CDR1 SGHNT and CDR2 YYREEE come from the germline V gene (reference sequence). The CDR3 is CASSRKSGLAVKLDNEQFF. The DNA of the CDR3 is TGTGCCAGCAGCAGGAAGTCGGGACTAGCGGTGAAACTGGACAATGAGCAGTTCTTC.

This chain joins TRBV2 and TRBJ1-3; D unclear. Germline lookup yields CDR1 SNHLY and CDR2 FYNNEI. The CDR3 sequence is 15 residues long. With 4 bases removed from V and 0 bases from J, the gap between germline ends came to 10 bases. The CDR3 bases are TGTGCCAGCAGTGTCGGGTCTAGCTCTGGAAACACCATATATTTT. Translated, it gives CASSVGSSSGNTIYF.

This chain connects TRBV27 to TRBJ1-1; perhaps TRBD1 as D (6 bases). Germline V gene lookup returns CDR1 MNHEY and CDR2 SMNVEV (reference sequence). V dropped 3 bases and J dropped 5 bases, with 13 bases sitting between them. The CDR3 is 14 amino acids. The CDR3 region is CASSLVQGRTEAFF. In DNA form, the CDR3 reads TGTGCCAGCAGTTTGGTACAGGGTAGGACTGAAGCTTTCTTT.

This clone has just one count. This chain links TRBV27 with TRBJ1-5, with D hard to call. The CDR3 has 14 amino acids. Germline V gives CDR1 MNHEY, CDR2 SMNVEV (reference sequence). The V and J ends lost 6 bases and 8 bases respectively, with 17 bases between them. The CDR3 reads CASSPVRVKEPQHF. Here the CDR3 DNA reads TGTGCCAGCAGCCCAGTGAGGGTGAAGGAGCCCCAGCATTTT.

V is TRBV27 and J is TRBJ1-3; 8 bases match TRBD1. The length of the CDR3 is 17 residues. Germline CDR1 is MNHEY and CDR2 is SMNVEV (reference sequence). V lost 6 bases and J lost 0; bases outside the gene matches: 10. The CDR3 here is CASSLRQGPSSGNTIYF. The CDR3 coding sequence is TGTGCCAGCAGCCTCCGACAGGGGCCAAGCTCTGGAAACACCATATATTTT.

The gene calls are TRBV30 and TRBJ1-1; unclear D gene. Germline values: CDR1 GTSNPN, CDR2 SVGIG (reference sequence). The CDR3 covers 9 residues. V lost 6 bases and J lost 2, with 1 base in between. CDR3 DNA sequence: TGTGCCTGTAACACTGAAGCTTTCTTT. Encoded protein: CACNTEAFF.

This chain links TRBV18 with TRBJ2-5; D may be TRBD1 or TRBD2 (5 bases each). The tail of the sequence fits TRBJ2-7 better, so the J call may be wrong. Germline loops: CDR1 KGHSH, CDR2 LQKENI. CDR3 size: 12 residues. CDR3 sequence (DNA): TGTGCCAGCTCACCCGGGACCCGCGAGCAGTACTTC. It translates to CASSPGTREQYF.